This T cell receptor delta chain stems from a study of gamma-delta chains in newborns, infants, children. TCRdb re-analyzed the reads via CATT. Found here are some 3,500 delta-chain clones, 0.5% to 0.7% of them singletons; the top ten hold under 15%. A note on this clone: TCRdb lists the protein of a much larger clone for this DNA, which differs at residue 4, so this is likely a read error; the protein given here is translated from the DNA itself.

V trimming: 5 bases; J trimming: 0 bases; junction bases outside the gene matches: 14. The CDR3 loop spans 20 amino acids. The germline V gene encodes CDR1 GEAIGNYY and CDR2 EKD. The sequence derives from a child who was a newborn, infant or young child, either healthy, febrile or measles-vaccinated (not recorded which). The chain is built from TRDV2 and TRDJ3, with 8 bases lining up with TRDD3. Sequencing was carried out using blood. Here the CDR3 DNA reads TGTGCCTGTGGCAAGTACTGGGGGTCTCAGAGCTCCTGGGACACCCGACAGATGTTTTTC. This encodes CACGKYWGSQSSWDTRQMFF.